This note documents a single T cell receptor beta chain sequence. The source of the sample is a study of shared clonotypes between healthy human individuals. Study-wide context: Per-donor plates numbered three CD4 naive, three CD4 memory, two CD8 naive and one CD8 memory.

Assay used: immunoSEQ multiplex PCR; TCRdb lists only in-frame clones, some missing. Among about 1.1 million clones listed, 70% to 85% were seen once. V was trimmed by 0 bases and J by 2 bases, leaving 9 bases between them. The CDR3 spans 14 residues. The germline CDR1 and CDR2 sequences are SGHRS and YFSETQ. The chain uses TRBV5-1 and TRBJ2-7, with D perhaps matching TRBD1 (5 bases). The TCR originated in a young man in good health. Some clones in this sample may be carry-over from other donors' samples. The specimen was memory CD4+ T cells from PBMCs. Subset specified: CD45RA-negative fraction. The CDR3 is CASSLGTKTYEQYF. As DNA, the CDR3 is TGCGCCAGCAGCTTGGGGACAAAAACCTACGAGCAGTACTTC.